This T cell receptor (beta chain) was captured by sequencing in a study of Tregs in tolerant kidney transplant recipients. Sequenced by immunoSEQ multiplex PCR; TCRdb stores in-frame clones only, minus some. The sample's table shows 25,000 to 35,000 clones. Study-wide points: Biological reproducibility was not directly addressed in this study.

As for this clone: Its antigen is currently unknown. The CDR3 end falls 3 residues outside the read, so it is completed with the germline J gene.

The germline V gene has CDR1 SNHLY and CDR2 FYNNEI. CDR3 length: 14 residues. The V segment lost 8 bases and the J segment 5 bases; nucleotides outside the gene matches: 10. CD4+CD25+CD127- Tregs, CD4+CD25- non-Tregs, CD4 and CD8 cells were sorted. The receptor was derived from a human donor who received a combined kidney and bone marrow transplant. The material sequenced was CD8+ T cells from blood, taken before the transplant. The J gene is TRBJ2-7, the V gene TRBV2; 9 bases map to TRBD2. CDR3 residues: CASVTGSGGHEQYF. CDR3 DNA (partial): TGTGCCAGCGTGACAGGTAGCGGGGGCCACGAG.